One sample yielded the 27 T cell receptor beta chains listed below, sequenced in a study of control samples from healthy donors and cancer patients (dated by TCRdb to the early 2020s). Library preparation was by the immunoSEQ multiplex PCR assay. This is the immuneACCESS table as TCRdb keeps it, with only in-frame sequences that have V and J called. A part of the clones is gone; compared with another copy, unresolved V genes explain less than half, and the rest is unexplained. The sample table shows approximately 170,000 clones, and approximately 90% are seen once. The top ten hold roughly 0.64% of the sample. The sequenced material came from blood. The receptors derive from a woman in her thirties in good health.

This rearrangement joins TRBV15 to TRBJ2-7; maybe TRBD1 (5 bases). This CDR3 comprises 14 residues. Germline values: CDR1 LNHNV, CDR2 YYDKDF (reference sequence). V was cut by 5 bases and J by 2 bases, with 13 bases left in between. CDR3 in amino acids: CATSLRTPTYEQYF. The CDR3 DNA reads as TGTGCCACCAGCCTAAGGACACCGACCTACGAGCAGTACTTC.

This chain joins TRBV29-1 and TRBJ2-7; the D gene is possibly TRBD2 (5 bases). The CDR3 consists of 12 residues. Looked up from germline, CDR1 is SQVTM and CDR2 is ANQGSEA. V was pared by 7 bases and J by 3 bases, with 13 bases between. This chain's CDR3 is CSGLGLGYEQYF. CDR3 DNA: TGCAGCGGGCTAGGACTTGGCTACGAGCAGTACTTC.

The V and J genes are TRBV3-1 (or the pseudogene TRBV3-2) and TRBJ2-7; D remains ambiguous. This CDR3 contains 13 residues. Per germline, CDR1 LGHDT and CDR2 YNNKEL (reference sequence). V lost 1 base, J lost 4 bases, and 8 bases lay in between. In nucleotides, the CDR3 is TGTGCCAGCAGCCAAGTGGGCCCTTACGAGCAGTACTTC. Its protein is CASSQVGPYEQYF.

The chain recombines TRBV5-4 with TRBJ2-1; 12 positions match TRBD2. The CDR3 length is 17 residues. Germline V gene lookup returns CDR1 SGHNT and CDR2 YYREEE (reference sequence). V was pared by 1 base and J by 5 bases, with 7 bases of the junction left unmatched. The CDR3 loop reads CASSLKWTSGNNNEQFF. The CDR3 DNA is TGTGCCAGCAGCTTGAAGTGGACTAGCGGGAATAACAATGAGCAGTTCTTC.

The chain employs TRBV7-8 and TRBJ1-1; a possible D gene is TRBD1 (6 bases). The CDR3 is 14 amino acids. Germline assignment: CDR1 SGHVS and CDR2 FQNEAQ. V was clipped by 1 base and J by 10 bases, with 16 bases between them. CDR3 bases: TGTGCCAGCAGCTTAGAAGCAGGGGCTCGCGGAGCTTTCTTT. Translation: CASSLEAGARGAFF.

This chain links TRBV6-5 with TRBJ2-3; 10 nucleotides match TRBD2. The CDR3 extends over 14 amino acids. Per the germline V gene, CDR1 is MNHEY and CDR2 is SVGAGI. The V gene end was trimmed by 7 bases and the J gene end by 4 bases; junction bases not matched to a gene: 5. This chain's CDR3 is CASTSGRVPDTQYF. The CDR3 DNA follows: TGTGCCAGCACAAGCGGGAGGGTTCCAGATACGCAGTATTTT.

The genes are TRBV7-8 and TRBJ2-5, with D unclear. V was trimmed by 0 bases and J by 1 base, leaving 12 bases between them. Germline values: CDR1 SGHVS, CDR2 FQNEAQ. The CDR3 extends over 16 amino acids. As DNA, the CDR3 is TGTGCCAGCAGCTTAGCCCCCCCCCTAACCCAAGAGACCCAGTACTTC. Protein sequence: CASSLAPPLTQETQYF.

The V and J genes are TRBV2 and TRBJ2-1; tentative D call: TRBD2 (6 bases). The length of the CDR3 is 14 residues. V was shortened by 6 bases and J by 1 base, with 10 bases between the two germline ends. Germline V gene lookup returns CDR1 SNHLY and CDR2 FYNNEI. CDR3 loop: CASSGTQSYNEQFF. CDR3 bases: TGTGCCAGCAGCGGGACTCAGTCCTACAATGAGCAGTTCTTC.

The CDR3 loop reads CAWNVGSRDTQYF. DNA for the CDR3: TGTGCCTGGAATGTAGGTAGTCGAGATACGCAGTATTTT. The chain is built from TRBV30 and TRBJ2-3; the D is unclear. There are 13 residues in the CDR3. CDR1 is GTSNPN and CDR2 is SVGIG in the germline V gene (reference sequence). Between the trimmed V and J ends, which lost 4 bases and 5 bases, there was a span of 13 bases.

This CDR3 reads CASSWSSGPSYEQYF. The CDR3 coding sequence is TGTGCCAGCAGTTGGTCTAGCGGCCCGTCCTACGAGCAGTACTTC. The V gene is TRBV27, the J gene TRBJ2-7; TRBD2 matches 7 bases. Germline V CDR1 and CDR2: MNHEY, SMNVEV (reference sequence). CDR3 size: 15 residues. With 4 bases clipped from V and 1 base from J, the junction kept 7 bases outside the gene matches.

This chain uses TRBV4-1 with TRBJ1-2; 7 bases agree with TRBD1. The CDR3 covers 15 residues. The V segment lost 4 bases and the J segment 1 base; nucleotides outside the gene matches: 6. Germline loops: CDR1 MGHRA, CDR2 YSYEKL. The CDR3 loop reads CASSLGQAFNYGYTF. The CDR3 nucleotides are TGCGCCAGCAGCCTCGGACAGGCCTTTAACTATGGCTACACCTTC.

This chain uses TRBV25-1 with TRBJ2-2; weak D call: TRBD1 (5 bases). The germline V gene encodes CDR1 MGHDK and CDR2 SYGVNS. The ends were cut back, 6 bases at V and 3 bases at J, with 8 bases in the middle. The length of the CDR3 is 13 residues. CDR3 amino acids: CASSSRDTGELFF. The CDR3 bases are TGTGCCAGCAGCTCCAGGGACACCGGGGAGCTGTTTTTT.

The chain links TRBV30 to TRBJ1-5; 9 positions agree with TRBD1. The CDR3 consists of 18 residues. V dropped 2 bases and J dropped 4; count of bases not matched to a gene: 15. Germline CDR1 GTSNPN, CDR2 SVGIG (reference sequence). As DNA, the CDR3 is TGTGCCTGGAGTACGTGGTACGGACCCGGGACAGGGAATCAGCCCCAGCATTTT. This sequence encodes CAWSTWYGPGTGNQPQHF.

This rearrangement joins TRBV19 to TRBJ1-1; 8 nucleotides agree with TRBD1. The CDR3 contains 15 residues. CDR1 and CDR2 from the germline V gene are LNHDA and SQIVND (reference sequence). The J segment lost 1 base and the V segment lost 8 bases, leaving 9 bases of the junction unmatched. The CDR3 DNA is TGTGCCAGTTCGATCACAGGGGGTTCGAACACTGAAGCTTTCTTT. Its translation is CASSITGGSNTEAFF.

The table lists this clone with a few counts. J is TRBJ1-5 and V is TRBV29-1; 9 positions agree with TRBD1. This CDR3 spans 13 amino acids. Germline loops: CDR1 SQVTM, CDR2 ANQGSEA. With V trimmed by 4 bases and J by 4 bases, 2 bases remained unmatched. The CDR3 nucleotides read TGCAGCGTTGGGGGACAGGGTAATCAGCCCCAGCATTTT. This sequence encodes CSVGGQGNQPQHF.

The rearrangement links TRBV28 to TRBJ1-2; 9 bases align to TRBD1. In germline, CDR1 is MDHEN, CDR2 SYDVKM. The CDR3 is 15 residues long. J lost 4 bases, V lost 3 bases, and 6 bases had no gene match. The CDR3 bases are TGTGCCAGCAGTTTCCGGGACAGGGCACTCTATGGCTACACCTTC. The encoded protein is CASSFRDRALYGYTF.

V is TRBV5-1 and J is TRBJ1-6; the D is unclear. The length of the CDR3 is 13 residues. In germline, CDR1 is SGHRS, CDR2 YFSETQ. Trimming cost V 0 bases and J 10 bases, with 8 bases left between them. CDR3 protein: CASSLGVVSPLHF. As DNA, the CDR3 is TGCGCCAGCAGCTTGGGTGTAGTATCACCCCTCCACTTT.

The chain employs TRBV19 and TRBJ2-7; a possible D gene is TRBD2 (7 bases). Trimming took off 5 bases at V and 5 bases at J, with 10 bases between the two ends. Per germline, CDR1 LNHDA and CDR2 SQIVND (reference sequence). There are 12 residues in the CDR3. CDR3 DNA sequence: TGTGCCAGTAGTCAAGGGGGGGACGAGCAGTACTTC. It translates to CASSQGGDEQYF. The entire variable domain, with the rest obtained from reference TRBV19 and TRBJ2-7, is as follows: DGGITQSPKYLFRKEGQNVTLSCEQNLNHDAMYWYRQDPGQGLRLIYYSQIVNDFQKGDIAEGYSVSREKKESFPLTVTSAQKNPTAFYLCASSQGGDEQYFGPGTRLTVT.

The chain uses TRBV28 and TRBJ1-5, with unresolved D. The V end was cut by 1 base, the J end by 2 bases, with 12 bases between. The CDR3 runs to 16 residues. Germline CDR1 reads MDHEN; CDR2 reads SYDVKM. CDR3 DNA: TGTGCCAGCAGTTTATCGGCTGCTTATGGCAATCAGCCCCAGCATTTT. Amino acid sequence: CASSLSAAYGNQPQHF.

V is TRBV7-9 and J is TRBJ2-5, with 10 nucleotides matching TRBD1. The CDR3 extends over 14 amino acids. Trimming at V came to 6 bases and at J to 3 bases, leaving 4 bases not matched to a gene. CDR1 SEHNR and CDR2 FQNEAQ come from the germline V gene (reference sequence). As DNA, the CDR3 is TGTGCCAGCAGTCAGACAGGGGGCGAAGAGACCCAGTACTTC. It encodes CASSQTGGEETQYF.

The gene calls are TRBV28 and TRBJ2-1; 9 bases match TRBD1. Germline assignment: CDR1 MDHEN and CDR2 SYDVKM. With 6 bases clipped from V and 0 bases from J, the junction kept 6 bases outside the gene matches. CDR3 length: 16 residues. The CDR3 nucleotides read TGTGCCAGCAGCAGGTGGGGACAGGGCTCCTACAATGAGCAGTTCTTC. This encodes CASSRWGQGSYNEQFF.

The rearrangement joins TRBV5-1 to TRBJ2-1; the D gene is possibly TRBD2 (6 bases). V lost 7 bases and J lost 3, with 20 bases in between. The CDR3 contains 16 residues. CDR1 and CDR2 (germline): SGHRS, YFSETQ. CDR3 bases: TGCGCCAGCTGCTATACGGCGGGAATTCTCTACAATGAGCAGTTCTTC. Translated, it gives CASCYTAGILYNEQFF.

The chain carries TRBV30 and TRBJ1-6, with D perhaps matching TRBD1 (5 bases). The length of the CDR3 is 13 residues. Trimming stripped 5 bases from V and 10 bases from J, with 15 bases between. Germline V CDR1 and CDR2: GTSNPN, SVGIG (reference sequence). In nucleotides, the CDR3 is TGTGCCTGGGACCCGACAGTAGGGTCACCCCTCCACTTT. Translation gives CAWDPTVGSPLHF.

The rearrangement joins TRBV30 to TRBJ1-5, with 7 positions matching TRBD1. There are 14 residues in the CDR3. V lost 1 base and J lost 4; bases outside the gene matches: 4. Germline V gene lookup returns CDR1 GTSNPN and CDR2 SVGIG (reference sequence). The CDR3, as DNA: TGTGCCTGGAGTGGAGGGGGCGGAAATCAGCCCCAGCATTTT. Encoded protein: CAWSGGGGNQPQHF. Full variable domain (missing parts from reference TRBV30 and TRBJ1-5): SQTIHQWPATLVQPVGSPLSLECTVEGTSNPNLYWYRQAAGRGLQLLFYSVGIGQISSEVPQNLSASRPQDRQFILSSKKLLLSDSGFYLCAWSGGGGNQPQHFGDGTRLSIL.

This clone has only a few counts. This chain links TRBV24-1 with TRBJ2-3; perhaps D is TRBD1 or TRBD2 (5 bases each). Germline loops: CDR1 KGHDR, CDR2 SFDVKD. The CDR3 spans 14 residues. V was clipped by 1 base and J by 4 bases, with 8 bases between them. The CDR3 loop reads CATSDLRGADTQYF. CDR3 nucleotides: TGTGCCACCAGTGATTTACGGGGCGCAGATACGCAGTATTTT.

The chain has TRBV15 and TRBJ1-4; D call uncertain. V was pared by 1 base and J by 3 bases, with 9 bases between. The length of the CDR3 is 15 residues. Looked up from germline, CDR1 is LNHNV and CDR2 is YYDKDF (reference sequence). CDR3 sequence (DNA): TGTGCCACCAGCAGAGCCATGACTTCTAATGAAAAACTGTTTTTT. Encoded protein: CATSRAMTSNEKLFF.

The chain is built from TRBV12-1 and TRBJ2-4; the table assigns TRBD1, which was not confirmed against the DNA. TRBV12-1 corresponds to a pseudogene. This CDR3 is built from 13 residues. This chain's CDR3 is CASLIPSTGGEYF. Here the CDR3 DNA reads TGTGCCAGTCTCATTCCCTCTACAGGGGGCGAGTACTTC.